This is a list of T cell receptor beta chains from one sample in a study of T-cell reconstitution after alpha-beta-depleted transplantation in children. TCRdb fed the PCR reads into MiXCR, producing one record per CDR3 protein. The sample includes around 380,000 distinct CDR3 sequences, approximately 11% seen only once; the top ten take 4.5% to 7%. Source: PBMCs from the stem cell graft donor, taken from the stem cell graft. The receptors come from a human donor who donated a stem cell graft to a child with acute myeloid leukemia. Both conserved end residues are part of each CDR3. D genes are given only for firm matches. Size values are once, few and many counts, or a class for expanded clones, and some rows have none.

j_gene | d_gene | v_gene | abundance | CDR3nt | CDR3aa
TRBJ2-1 | NA | TRBV12-3/TRBV12-4 | few | TGTGCCAGCAGTTTACAGCTCGGGCAGGGGAGGAACAATGAGCAGTTCTTC | CASSLQLGQGRNNEQFF
TRBJ1-5 | TRBD1 | TRBV9 | NA | TGTGCCAGCAGCGAGAAGCCACCGGGACAGGTCCACCATAGCAATCAGCCCCAGCATTTT | CASSEKPPGQVHHSNQPQHF
TRBJ2-2 | TRBD2 | TRBV20-1 | NA | TGCAGTGCGCAAGTAGCGGGGGGCGCGAACACCGGGGAGCTGTTTTTT | CSAQVAGGANTGELFF
TRBJ2-3 | NA | TRBV5-1 | NA | TGCGCCAGCAGCGTTCCCGGGACACAAGATACGCAGTATTTT | CASSVPGTQDTQYF
TRBJ2-3 | NA | TRBV5-6 | many | TGTGCCAGCAGCTTGGACAGGGCAGATACGCAGTATTTT | CASSLDRADTQYF
TRBJ1-5 | TRBD1 | TRBV12-3/TRBV12-4 | NA | TGTGCCAGCCAGGACAGGGCTAGCAATCAGCCCCAGCATTTT | CASQDRASNQPQHF
TRBJ2-5 | NA | TRBV7-2 | NA | TGTGCCAGCAGCCCGGGGGTAGAAGAGACCCAGTACTTC | CASSPGVEETQYF
TRBJ2-1 | TRBD2 | TRBV27 | many | TGTGCCAGCAGTATCGGACTAGCGGGATGGGATGAGCAGTTCTTC | CASSIGLAGWDEQFF
TRBJ2-7 | NA | TRBV6-2/TRBV6-3 | few | TGTGCCAGCAGTTACAGAGCTAGCCAAAGCTCCTACGAGCAGTACTTC | CASSYRASQSSYEQYF
TRBJ2-7 | NA | TRBV5-1 | NA | TGCGCCAGCAGCTCTACAGGGTTCCCGTACGAGCAGTACTTC | CASSSTGFPYEQYF
TRBJ2-7 | TRBD2 | TRBV29-1 | NA | TGCAGCGTTGGGGGAGGGCCCTCCTACGAGCAGTACTTC | CSVGGGPSYEQYF
TRBJ2-1 | TRBD2 | TRBV6-1 | few | TGTGCCAGCAGTGAAGAAGCGGGACGAGGGTACAATGAGCAGTTCTTC | CASSEEAGRGYNEQFF
TRBJ1-1 | TRBD1 | TRBV7-2 | few | TGTGCCAGCAGCTTAGAGCCGGGACAGGCAAGGAACACTGAAGCTTTCTTT | CASSLEPGQARNTEAFF
TRBJ1-5 | NA | TRBV20-1 | NA | TGCAGTGCTAGAGGTCCCGGAACAAGCAATCAGCCCCAGCATTTT | CSARGPGTSNQPQHF
TRBJ2-3 | TRBD1 | TRBV7-9 | few | TGTGCCAGCAGCGCACCGGGACAGGAAAGCACAGATACGCAGTATTTT | CASSAPGQESTDTQYF
TRBJ2-5 | TRBD2 | TRBV5-1 | NA | TGCGCCAGCAGCTCTAGCGGAGTACAAGAGACCCAGTACTTC | CASSSSGVQETQYF
TRBJ2-7 | NA | TRBV15 | few | TGTGCCACCAGCGGGGCGATGATGGACGAGCAGTACTTC | CATSGAMMDEQYF
TRBJ2-1 | NA | TRBV4-3 | NA | TGCGCCAGCAGCCAAACTCGTGAGTTCTACAATGAGCAGTTCTTC | CASSQTREFYNEQFF
TRBJ2-5 | TRBD2 | TRBV7-2 | many | TGTGCCAGCAGCCCCCGGCTAGCGGGAGGGCGTGATGAGACCCAGTACTTC | CASSPRLAGGRDETQYF
TRBJ2-3 | TRBD2 | TRBV3-1 | few | TGTGCCAGCAGCCAAATGCTAGCGGGGCCCGGAGATACGCAGTATTTT | CASSQMLAGPGDTQYF
TRBJ2-2 | TRBD1 | TRBV3-1 | few | TGTGCCAGCAGCCAAGACTACGGGACAGGGGCTTCGAACACCGGGGAGCTGTTTTTT | CASSQDYGTGASNTGELFF
TRBJ2-3 | TRBD2 | TRBV5-1 | NA | TGCGCCAGCAGCCTGGAGACTAGCGGAGGAACAGATACGCAGTATTTT | CASSLETSGGTDTQYF
TRBJ1-1 | NA | TRBV4-1 | few | TGCGCCAGCAGCCAAGCGACGGGTACTGAAGCTTTCTTT | CASSQATGTEAFF
TRBJ2-1 | NA | TRBV6-5 | many | TGTGCCAGCAGTTACTGGGGAAGTCGCGGGAATGAGCAGTTCTTC | CASSYWGSRGNEQFF
TRBJ1-2 | TRBD1 | TRBV7-2 | NA | TGTGCCAGCAGCTTAAGGACAGGGGAATATGGCTACACCTTC | CASSLRTGEYGYTF
TRBJ2-1 | TRBD2 | TRBV3-1 | few | TGTGCCAGCAGCGTACTGGGGGGGATAGACAAGCAGTTCTTC | CASSVLGGIDKQFF
TRBJ2-1 | TRBD1 | TRBV20-1 | NA | TGCAGTGCCGACCGGGACAGCCAATACAATGAGCAGTTCTTC | CSADRDSQYNEQFF